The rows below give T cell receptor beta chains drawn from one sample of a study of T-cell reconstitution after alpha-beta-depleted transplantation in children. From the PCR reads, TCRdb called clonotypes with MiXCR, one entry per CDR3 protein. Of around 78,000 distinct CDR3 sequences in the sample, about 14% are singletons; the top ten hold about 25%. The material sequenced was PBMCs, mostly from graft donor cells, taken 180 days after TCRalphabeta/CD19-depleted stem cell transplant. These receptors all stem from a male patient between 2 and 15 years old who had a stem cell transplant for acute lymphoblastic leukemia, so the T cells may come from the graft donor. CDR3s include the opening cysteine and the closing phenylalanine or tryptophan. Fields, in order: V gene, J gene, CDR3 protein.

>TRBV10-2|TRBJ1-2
CASRRKDSGYGYTF
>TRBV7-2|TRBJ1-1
CASSLYPTGLNTEAFF
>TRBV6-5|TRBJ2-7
CASSYSGLAYEQYF
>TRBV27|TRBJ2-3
CASSLRDRSTDTQYF
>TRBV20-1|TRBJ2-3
CSATGGDTQYF
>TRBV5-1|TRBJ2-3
CASSLGRGSSGGTFDTQYF
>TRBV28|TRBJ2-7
CASSSWTSRNSYEQYF
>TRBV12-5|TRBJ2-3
CASGLGGSTDTQYF
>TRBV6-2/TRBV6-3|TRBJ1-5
CASTPIERGGPQHF
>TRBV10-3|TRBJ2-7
CAISEGQSSYEQYF
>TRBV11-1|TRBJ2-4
CASSLSGWANIQYF
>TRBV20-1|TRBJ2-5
CSWGARETQYF
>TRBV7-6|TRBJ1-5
CASSLEQGQPQHF
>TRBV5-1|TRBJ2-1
CASPVQQGVENEQFF
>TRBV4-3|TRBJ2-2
CASSRQGTGNTGELFF
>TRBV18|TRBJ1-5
CASFLSGPSQPQHF
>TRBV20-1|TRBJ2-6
CSATLPDSIVGANVLTF
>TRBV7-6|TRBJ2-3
CAVGLAGPDTQYF
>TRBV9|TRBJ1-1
CASSVDRRWPVF
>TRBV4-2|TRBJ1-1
CASSQDPVGRGNTEAFF
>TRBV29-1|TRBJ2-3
CSVHRGFTDTQYF
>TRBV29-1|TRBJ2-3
CSVDRTSSTDTQYF
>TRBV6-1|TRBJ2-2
CASRPSPGVANTGELFF
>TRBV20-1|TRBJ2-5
CSVQGGQETQYF
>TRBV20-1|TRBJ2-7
CSARDPSGRTPYSIYEQYF
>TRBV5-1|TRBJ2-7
CASSQRAGGPYYEQYF
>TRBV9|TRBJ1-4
CASSADKLFF
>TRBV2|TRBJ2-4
CASSDRVGAKNIQYF
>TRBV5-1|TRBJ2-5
CASSPLSGGLETQYF
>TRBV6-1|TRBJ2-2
CASRPHPSGRAYFTGELFF
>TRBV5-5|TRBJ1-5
CASSPHSSNQPQHF